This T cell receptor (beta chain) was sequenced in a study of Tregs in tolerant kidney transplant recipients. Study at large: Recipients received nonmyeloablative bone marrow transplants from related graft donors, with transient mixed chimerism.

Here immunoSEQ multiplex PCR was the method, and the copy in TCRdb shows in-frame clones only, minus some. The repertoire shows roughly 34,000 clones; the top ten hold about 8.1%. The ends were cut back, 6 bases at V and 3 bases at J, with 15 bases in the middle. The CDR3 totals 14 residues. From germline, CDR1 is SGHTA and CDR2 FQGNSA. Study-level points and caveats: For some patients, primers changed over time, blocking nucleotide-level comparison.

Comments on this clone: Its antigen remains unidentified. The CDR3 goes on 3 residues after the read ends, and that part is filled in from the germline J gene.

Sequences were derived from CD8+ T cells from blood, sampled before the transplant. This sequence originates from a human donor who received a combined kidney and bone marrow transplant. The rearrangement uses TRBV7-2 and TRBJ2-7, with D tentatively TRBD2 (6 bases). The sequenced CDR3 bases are TGTGCCAGCAGTGCTACCGGACTAAGCTACGAG. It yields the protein CASSATGLSYE. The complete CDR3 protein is CASSATGLSYEQYF.